These 20 T cell receptor beta chains originate from one sample sequenced in a study of cytomegalovirus exposure and HLA in healthy donors. PCR was performed using 60 Vbeta and 13 Jbeta primers. TCRdb's table, derived via immunoSEQ multiplex PCR, lists solely in-frame clones and lacks some. In the table there are 150,000 to 200,000 clones, around 78% of which are singletons. The sample consisted of PBMCs. The receptors were gathered from a woman in her thirties or forties in good health and CMV-seronegative.

The gene calls are TRBV5-4 and TRBJ2-3; the D gene is possibly TRBD2 (7 bases). Per the germline V gene, CDR1 is SGHNT and CDR2 is YYREEE (reference sequence). Trimming shortened V by 0 bases and J by 2 bases, and 10 bases separated the two germline ends. The CDR3 spans 15 residues. Here the CDR3 reads CASSLVGGVTDTQYF. The CDR3 DNA is TGTGCCAGCAGCTTGGTAGGGGGGGTCACAGATACGCAGTATTTT.

The CDR3 DNA follows: TGTGCCAGCAGCGACCTTACAGGGGTCACTGAAGCTTTCTTT. Its translation is CASSDLTGVTEAFF. The chain uses TRBV21-1 and TRBJ1-1; TRBD1, the table's D call, lacks a check against the DNA. TRBV21-1 represents a pseudogene. This CDR3 is built from 14 residues.

The J gene is TRBJ2-2, the V gene TRBV28; tentatively, D is TRBD1 (6 bases). Germline-derived CDR1 and CDR2 are MDHEN and SYDVKM. CDR3 length equals 15 residues. Trimming removed 1 base at V and 2 bases at J, with 8 bases between. In nucleotides, the CDR3 is TGTGCCAGCAGTTTATCAGGGACAAACACCGGGGAGCTGTTTTTT. It encodes CASSLSGTNTGELFF.

This clone was picked up a small number of times. The CDR3 loop is CASSLERLAGGADEQYF. The CDR3 nucleotides are TGCGCCAGCAGCTTGGAGAGACTAGCGGGGGGAGCCGACGAGCAGTACTTC. The chain joins TRBV5-1 to TRBJ2-7, with 13 bases matching TRBD2. CDR1 is SGHRS and CDR2 is YFSETQ in the germline V gene. The trim removed 0 bases at V and 5 bases at J, leaving 8 bases unmatched. The CDR3 extends over 17 amino acids.

In its sample, this clone was seen a few times. In the same sample, other DNA sequences code for this CDR3. This rearrangement joins TRBV7-9 to TRBJ1-2; the match to TRBD1 covers 8 bases. The J segment lost 3 bases and the V segment lost 5 bases, leaving 5 bases of the junction unmatched. The germline V gene has CDR1 SEHNR and CDR2 FQNEAQ (reference sequence). CDR3 size: 14 residues. CDR3 in amino acids: CASSLGQGHYGYTF. CDR3 coding DNA: TGTGCCAGCAGCCTTGGACAGGGTCACTATGGCTACACCTTC.

With regard to this clone: One end of the junction fails to match germline, which may point to a read error. The chain joins TRBV7-9 to TRBJ1-1; D unresolved. Germline V gene sequence: CDR1 SEHNR, CDR2 FQNEAQ (reference sequence). The CDR3 totals 12 residues. In DNA, the CDR3 is TGTTCCAGCAGCCTCCCGTTCACTGAAGCTTTCTTT. Translated: CSSSLPFTEAFF.

V gene TRBV4-2 combines with J gene TRBJ1-2, with TRBD1 matching over 8 bases. With 4 bases clipped from V and 6 bases from J, the junction kept 4 bases outside the gene matches. Germline loops: CDR1 LGHNA, CDR2 YNFKEQ. The CDR3 length is 13 residues. The CDR3 sequence is CASSRSDRDGYTF. The CDR3 nucleotides read TGTGCCAGCAGCCGCTCGGACAGGGATGGCTACACCTTC.

The chain combines TRBV7-9 with TRBJ2-5; no reliable D call. The CDR3 extends over 15 amino acids. Germline V gene lookup returns CDR1 SEHNR and CDR2 FQNEAQ (reference sequence). Trimming left V 5 bases short and J 1 base short, with 14 bases between. CDR3 nucleotides: TGTGCCAGCAGCACCGGTTTGGTACGCCAAGAGACCCAGTACTTC. Translated: CASSTGLVRQETQYF.

This clone was counted a single time. The chain links TRBV5-1 to TRBJ1-6; D possibly corresponds to TRBD1 (6 bases). Trimming removed 0 bases at V and 9 bases at J, with 10 bases between. The CDR3 has 14 residues. CDR1 and CDR2 from the germline V gene are SGHRS and YFSETQ. The CDR3 reads CASSLGQEVSPLHF. The CDR3, as DNA: TGCGCCAGCAGCTTGGGACAGGAGGTTTCACCCCTCCACTTT.

The V and J genes are TRBV28 and TRBJ1-5; D is undetermined. CDR1 and CDR2 (germline): MDHEN, SYDVKM. The length of the CDR3 is 13 residues. The germline V and J ends were trimmed by 5 bases and 2 bases, with 7 bases remaining between them. The CDR3 nucleotides are TGTGCCAGCAGTGGTACAGGCAATCAGCCCCAGCATTTT. Protein: CASSGTGNQPQHF.

The chain recombines TRBV4-1 with TRBJ2-2, with 7 bases matching TRBD1. The V gene's germline CDR1 is MGHRA and CDR2 YSYEKL. Trimming removed 4 bases from V and 5 bases from J; junction bases left unmatched: 10. The length of the CDR3 is 16 residues. CDR3 in DNA: TGCGCCAGCAGCCGGATCGGGCAGGGGGTAACCGGGGAGCTGTTTTTT. This translates into CASSRIGQGVTGELFF.

The gene calls are TRBV27 and TRBJ2-1; 7 nucleotides line up with TRBD2. V was pared by 6 bases and J by 4 bases, with 6 bases of the junction left unmatched. Per the germline V gene, CDR1 is MNHEY and CDR2 is SMNVEV (reference sequence). This CDR3 spans 14 amino acids. The CDR3 spells CASSKSGAYNEQFF. CDR3 DNA: TGTGCCAGCAGCAAGAGCGGGGCGTACAATGAGCAGTTCTTC.

The rearrangement links TRBV2 to TRBJ1-2; 9 bases are a match to TRBD1. Germline values: CDR1 SNHLY, CDR2 FYNNEI. The CDR3 totals 14 residues. After removal of 2 bases from V and 6 bases from J, the junction contained 4 bases not matched to a gene. CDR3 residues: CASSETGGWDGYTF. The CDR3 coding sequence is TGTGCCAGCAGTGAAACAGGGGGCTGGGATGGCTACACCTTC. The full variable domain, completed using reference TRBV2 and TRBJ1-2, is EPEVTQTPSHQVTQMGQEVILRCVPISNHLYFYWYRQILGQKVEFLVSFYNNEISEKSEIFDDQFSVERPDGSNFTLKIRSTKLEDSAMYFCASSETGGWDGYTFGSGTRLTVV.

V is TRBV6-5 and J is TRBJ2-3, with 7 bases identical to TRBD2. Germline V gene data show CDR1 as MNHEY and CDR2 as SVGAGI. The CDR3 spans 14 residues. After removal of 6 bases from V and 2 bases from J, the junction contained 5 bases not matched to a gene. CDR3 in amino acids: CASRQTSYTDTQYF. The CDR3 region has the DNA TGTGCCAGCAGACAGACTAGCTACACAGATACGCAGTATTTT.

The chain's CDR3 is CASSPPLGQGNGYTF. CDR3 nucleotides: TGTGCCAGCTCACCACCCCTGGGTCAGGGTAACGGCTACACCTTC. The rearrangement links TRBV18 to TRBJ1-2; perhaps TRBD1 as D (5 bases). Trimming removed 0 bases at V and 8 bases at J, with 16 bases between. This CDR3 has 15 amino acids. Germline loops: CDR1 KGHSH, CDR2 LQKENI.

The rearrangement uses TRBV5-4 and TRBJ1-2; D is unclear. The CDR3 has 14 amino acids. The germline CDR1 and CDR2 sequences are SGHNT and YYREEE (reference sequence). V shed 0 bases and J shed 4 bases, with 10 bases lying between them. The CDR3 protein is CASSLGSVIYGYTF. The DNA of the CDR3 is TGTGCCAGCAGCTTGGGCAGCGTGATCTATGGCTACACCTTC.

V and J are TRBV27 and TRBJ1-4, with 10 bases fitting TRBD1. The V gene's germline CDR1 is MNHEY and CDR2 SMNVEV (reference sequence). CDR3 length equals 17 residues. V lost 5 bases to trimming and J lost 7 bases; unmatched junction nucleotides: 13. In DNA form, the CDR3 reads TGTGCCAGCAGTGCCCGGGACAGGGGAATTATCGGTGAAAAACTGTTTTTT. Protein sequence: CASSARDRGIIGEKLFF.

This chain uses TRBV7-2 with TRBJ1-2; tentatively, D is TRBD1 (5 bases). This CDR3 has 14 residues. The V and J ends lost 2 bases and 2 bases respectively, with 9 bases between them. CDR1 is SGHTA, CDR2 FQGNSA, per germline. The DNA of the CDR3 is TGTGCCAGCAGCTTAACCCCAGGGAACTATGGCTACACCTTC. Translation: CASSLTPGNYGYTF.

The chain combines TRBV7-2 with TRBJ2-7; 8 nucleotides line up with TRBD2. Germline trimming cut 4 bases from V and 1 base from J; bases unmatched to any gene: 15. CDR1 and CDR2 from the germline V gene are SGHTA and FQGNSA. The CDR3 length is 18 residues. Here the CDR3 DNA reads TGTGCCAGCAGCTCCTACCGGGGGGGCCTTCGCCTTTCCTACGAGCAGTACTTC. Encoded protein: CASSSYRGGLRLSYEQYF.

The gene calls are TRBV7-9 and TRBJ2-3, with D possibly matching TRBD1 (6 bases). The CDR3 extends over 14 amino acids. CDR1 SEHNR and CDR2 FQNEAQ come from the germline V gene (reference sequence). The V end lost 5 bases, the J end lost 2 bases, and 11 bases lay between the germline ends. The CDR3 is CASSRDRTTDTQYF. CDR3 sequence (DNA): TGTGCCAGCAGCCGCGACAGGACCACAGATACGCAGTATTTT.